This T cell receptor beta chain was captured in a study of graft-versus-host responses after intestinal transplantation. Findings and caveats of the study: Within the allografts of patients who had graft-donor T cell macrochimerism, graft-versus-host to host-versus-graft clonal ratios were high.

A sort after the reaction isolated proliferating CFSE-low CD3+CD4+ and CD3+CD8+ responders. Sequencing used immunoSEQ multiplex PCR; TCRdb keeps in-frame clones, though not all of them. Among about 18,000 clones, roughly 40% were seen once, and the ten largest hold approximately 0.84%. The CDR3 is made up of 16 amino acids. Between the trimmed V and J ends, which lost 0 bases and 4 bases, there was a span of 14 bases. Germline CDR1 SGHRS, CDR2 YFSETQ. V is TRBV5-1 and J is TRBJ2-1; D perhaps matches TRBD1 (6 bases). The source was alloreactive CD4+ T cells from a mixed lymphocyte reaction culture, collected before intestinal transplant. Described subset: CFSE-low proliferating T cells sorted from roughly 6-day pre-transplant mixed lymphocyte reaction (GvH or HvG direction). This receptor was obtained from a human patient who received an intestinal transplant. The DNA of the CDR3 is TGCGCCAGCAGCTTGGCGGGCAGGGGAAGTTACAATGAGCAGTTCTTC. Translated: CASSLAGRGSYNEQFF.